The 32 T cell receptor beta chains below were found in one sample sequenced in a study of glioma-infiltrating T cells. The iRepertoire nested amplicon-rescue multiplex PCR amplified TCR alpha and beta CDR3s from RNA. TCRdb processed the multiplex PCR reads anew with MiXCR; each CDR3 protein has one entry. The repertoire has about 380,000 distinct CDR3 sequences, less than 50% of them found once; the top ten carry around 12%. Sample: glioma tissue, nonneoplastic brain tissue, or PBMCs (not recorded which). The receptors originated from a human donor with low-grade glioma or glioblastoma, undergoing nonglioma brain surgery, or in good health (not recorded which).

The CDR3 sequence: CASSLDQGRTEAFF. CDR3 in DNA: TGTGCCAGCAGCTTGGATCAGGGGCGGACTGAAGCTTTCTTT. The chain has TRBV5-4 and TRBJ1-1; D possibly corresponds to TRBD1 (6 bases). The V end lost 0 bases, the J end lost 5 bases, and 11 bases lay between the germline ends. There are 14 residues in the CDR3. CDR1 is SGHNT and CDR2 is YYREEE in the germline V gene (reference sequence).

This sequence joins TRBV6-5 and TRBJ2-1; 7 bases line up with TRBD2. V lost 6 bases, J lost 10 bases, and 21 bases stayed unmatched. The CDR3 contains 17 residues. CDR1 and CDR2 (germline): MNHEY, SVGAGI. Here the CDR3 reads CASRMAAGARRDGEQFF. CDR3 DNA sequence: TGTGCCAGCAGGATGGCGGCGGGAGCGCGGCGTGACGGGGAGCAGTTCTTC.

V usage is TRBV20-1 and J usage is TRBJ1-6; D remains unclear. CDR1 is DFQATT, CDR2 SNEGSKA, per germline (reference sequence). Trimming left V 1 base short and J 10 bases short, with 17 bases between. The CDR3 extends over 15 amino acids. CDR3 DNA sequence: TGCAGTGCTAGAGGTTCACAGAGTCTAAAATCACCCCTCCACTTT. Amino acid sequence: CSARGSQSLKSPLHF.

This clonotype appeared many times. The chain carries TRBV6-2 or TRBV6-3 and TRBJ2-5; D unresolved. This CDR3 spans 12 amino acids. Germline-derived CDR1 and CDR2 are MNHEY and SVGEGT. Trimming stripped 5 bases from V and 3 bases from J, with 7 bases between. The CDR3 DNA sequence: TGTGCCAGCAGTCCAACCGAAGAGACCCAGTACTTC. Residues: CASSPTEETQYF.

The J gene is TRBJ2-7, the V gene TRBV20-1, with 7 bases that match TRBD1. J gave up 3 bases and V 6 bases, and 11 bases lay outside the gene matches. The germline V gene has CDR1 DFQATT and CDR2 SNEGSKA (reference sequence). CDR3 length equals 14 residues. CDR3 sequence (DNA): TGCAGTGCACAACCCGGGACAGAACACTACGAGCAGTACTTC. Translating gives CSAQPGTEHYEQYF.

The chain employs TRBV12-3 or TRBV12-4 and TRBJ1-2, with TRBD1 identical over 7 bases. There are 15 residues in the CDR3. With V trimmed by 6 bases and J by 2 bases, 9 bases remained unmatched. CDR3 DNA sequence: TGTGCCAGCAGCCCCCAGGGGGTGGGCAACTATGGCTACACCTTC. It codes for CASSPQGVGNYGYTF.

This clonotype was seen a few times. CDR3 sequence: CASSYPPSTGFYGYTF. CDR3 coding DNA: TGTGCCAGCAGTTACCCCCCTTCGACAGGGTTCTATGGCTACACCTTC. The chain employs TRBV6-2 or TRBV6-3 and TRBJ1-2; TRBD1 matches at 7 bases. The CDR3 consists of 16 residues. Trimming removed 2 bases from V and 4 bases from J; junction bases left unmatched: 10. The V gene's germline CDR1 is MNHEY and CDR2 SVGEGT.

This clonotype has only a few counts. This chain links TRBV20-1 with TRBJ2-7; perhaps TRBD1 as D (5 bases). The germline CDR1 and CDR2 sequences are DFQATT and SNEGSKA (reference sequence). This CDR3 region has 13 residues. DNA for the CDR3: TGCAGGCGGCTTGGGGCAACGATCTACGAGCAGTACTTC. It specifies CRRLGATIYEQYF.

Many counts were recorded for this clonotype. The rearrangement links TRBV15 to TRBJ2-3; 13 bases align to TRBD2. The germline gives CDR1 LNHNV, CDR2 YYDKDF (reference sequence). Trimming took 5 bases from V and 4 from J; bases not matched to a gene: 3. The CDR3 length is 15 residues. This chain's CDR3 is CATSLLAGGPDTQYF. The CDR3 coding sequence is TGTGCCACCAGCCTACTAGCGGGAGGGCCAGATACGCAGTATTTT.

This clonotype was observed many times. The chain links TRBV6-2 or TRBV6-3 to TRBJ2-7; D not resolved. Germline CDR1 reads MNHEY; CDR2 reads SVGEGT. The CDR3 runs to 14 residues. Trimming took 0 bases from V and 1 from J, leaving 7 bases between them. Written as DNA, the CDR3 is TGTGCCAGCAGTTACTCGAGGATTTCCTACGAGCAGTACTTC. Encoded protein: CASSYSRISYEQYF.

This rearrangement joins TRBV11-2 to TRBJ2-5; 10 bases line up with TRBD2. Germline V gives CDR1 SGHAT, CDR2 FQNNGV. This CDR3 is 16 amino acids long. V was clipped by 4 bases and J by 0 bases; unmatched bases: 5. The CDR3 DNA reads as TGTGCCAGCAGCTCCCAGACTAGCGGGTACCAAGAGACCCAGTACTTC. The encoded protein is CASSSQTSGYQETQYF.

Turning to this clonotype: No DNA is shown, since the ends of the CDR3 on it are uncertain; the CDR3 is the one TCRdb lists. The chain couples TRBV5-4 to TRBJ1-2; the table calls TRBD1, which could not be checked here. Termini included, the CDR3 measures 18 amino acids. The germline gives CDR1 SGHNT, CDR2 YYREEE (reference sequence). The CDR3 sequence is CTSSYTGTGVRGDYGCTF.

V is TRBV5-1 and J is TRBJ2-7, with 8 bases fitting TRBD1. The V gene end was trimmed by 3 bases and the J gene end by 6 bases; junction bases not matched to a gene: 2. The length of the CDR3 is 12 residues. CDR1 is SGHRS and CDR2 is YFSETQ in the germline V gene. The CDR3 DNA reads as TGCGCCAGCAGCTACGGACAGGGCGAGCAGTACTTC. Protein: CASSYGQGEQYF. Full variable domain (rest looked up from reference TRBV5-1 and TRBJ2-7): KAGVTQTPRYLIKTRGQQVTLSCSPISGHRSVSWYQQTPGQGLQFLFEYFSETQRNKGNFPGRFSGRQFSNSRSEMNVSTLELGDSALYLCASSYGQGEQYFGPGTRLTVT.

The CDR3 DNA is TGTGCGAACGATGGGGCTAGCCCCAAAGATACGCAGTATTTT. Translated, it gives CANDGASPKDTQYF. This sequence joins TRBV2 and TRBJ2-3, with D perhaps assigned TRBD1 or TRBD2 (5 bases each). This CDR3 spans 14 amino acids. The germline V gene encodes CDR1 SNHLY and CDR2 FYNNEI.

Comment on this clonotype: Germline and junction disagree at one end, which may indicate a read error. V usage is TRBV6-1 and J usage is TRBJ2-3; 7 positions agree with TRBD1. CDR1 is MNHNS, CDR2 SASEGT, per germline. The CDR3 consists of 15 residues. In DNA, the CDR3 is TGTGCCAGCAGTCACGGGACAGCCATCCCAGATACACAGTATTTT. Its protein is CASSHGTAIPDTQYF.

This clonotype came up many times. The chain uses TRBV6-1 and TRBJ2-6, with D possibly TRBD1 on 6 matching bases. V lost 5 bases to trimming and J lost 0 bases, with 11 bases between them. The CDR3 is 16 residues long. The germline V gene encodes CDR1 MNHNS and CDR2 SASEGT. CDR3 DNA sequence: TGTGCCAGCAGTCGAACAGGGAGCTCTGGGGCCAACGTCCTGACTTTC. As protein: CASSRTGSSGANVLTF.

The genes are TRBV12-3 or TRBV12-4 and TRBJ1-1; D is undetermined. The V end lost 6 bases, the J end lost 9 bases, and 17 bases lay between the germline ends. The CDR3 is 13 residues long. DNA for the CDR3: TGTGCCAGCAGCATCTTTGCGTCCGGGAAAGCTTTCTTT. Translating gives CASSIFASGKAFF.

The J gene is TRBJ2-2, the V gene TRBV25-1; D gene uncertain. V was clipped by 0 bases and J by 1 base, with 9 bases between them. The germline V gene encodes CDR1 MGHDK and CDR2 SYGVNS. The CDR3 spans 16 residues. The CDR3 nucleotides read TGTGCCAGCAGTGAATATGTGGCGGAGAACACCGGGGAGCTGTTTTTT. Translation gives CASSEYVAENTGELFF. Using reference TRBV25-1 and TRBJ2-2 for the parts outside the CDR3, the full variable domain is EADIYQTPRYLVIGTGKKITLECSQTMGHDKMYWYQQDPGMELHLIHYSYGVNSTEKGDLSSESTVSRIRTEHFPLTLESARPSHTSQYLCASSEYVAENTGELFFGEGSRLTVL.

The chain is built from TRBV7-2 and TRBJ2-3; 7 positions agree with TRBD2. The CDR3 has 15 residues. Unmatched junction bases numbered 5, after V lost 3 bases and J lost 2 bases. CDR1 is SGHTA, CDR2 FQGNSA, per germline. The CDR3 DNA reads TGTGCCAGCAGCTTTGAACTAGCGACCACAGATACGCAGTATTTT. Translated: CASSFELATTDTQYF.

Remarks on this clonotype: The junction differs from germline at one of its ends, possibly a read error. This chain joins TRBV27 and TRBJ2-7; 10 bases align to TRBD2. Germline V gene lookup returns CDR1 MNHEY and CDR2 SMNVEV (reference sequence). This CDR3 is built from 17 residues. In nucleotides, the CDR3 is TGTGCCAGCAGTTTCTCCCCGCTAGCGGGAGAGAGACACGAGCCGTACTTC. This gives the protein CASSFSPLAGERHEPYF.

The CDR3 region has the DNA TGTGCCAGCAGTACCGTCAGGGGCGAGCAGTACTTC. Translating gives CASSTVRGEQYF. J is TRBJ2-7 and V is TRBV28; possible D gene TRBD1, 6 bases. V gave up 5 bases and J gave up 6 bases, with 11 bases separating them. Germline values: CDR1 MDHEN, CDR2 SYDVKM. The CDR3 is 12 residues long.

This clonotype has a count of ten or more. This chain links TRBV28 with TRBJ1-5; possible D gene TRBD1, 6 bases. CDR3 length: 14 residues. Per germline, CDR1 MDHEN and CDR2 SYDVKM. V dropped 7 bases and J dropped 7 bases, with 17 bases sitting between them. CDR3 region: CASNLGANGQPQHF. Written as DNA, the CDR3 is TGTGCCAGCAACCTGGGGGCCAATGGCCAGCCCCAGCATTTT.

There are a few counts of this clonotype. The V and J genes are TRBV10-3 and TRBJ2-5; TRBD1 agrees at 9 bases. The length of the CDR3 is 14 residues. V was clipped by 11 bases and J by 4 bases; unmatched bases: 11. CDR1 ENHRY and CDR2 SYGVKD come from the germline V gene. The DNA of the CDR3 is TGTGCCTCGCGCCCGACAGGGGGGGCAGAGACCCAGTACTTC. As protein: CASRPTGGAETQYF.

Comments on this clonotype: A much larger clone differs from this one at a single base, so this may be a read error. The V call is TRBV20-1, the J call TRBJ2-7, with 7 bases lining up with TRBD1. CDR1 is DFQATT, CDR2 SNEGSKA, per germline (reference sequence). Trimming cost V 5 bases and J 2 bases; bases outside gene matches: 3. CDR3 length: 12 amino acids. CDR3 residues: CSALTGTYEQYF. As DNA, the CDR3 is TGCAGTGCTTTGACAGGGACCTACGAGCAGTACTTC.

The genes are TRBV24-1 and TRBJ2-1, with 12 bases matching TRBD2. The CDR3 is 18 residues long. The germline gives CDR1 KGHDR, CDR2 SFDVKD. V shed 3 bases and J 4 bases; nucleotides not matched to a gene: 9. The CDR3 sequence is CATSDAGPLAGGYNEQFF. The CDR3, as DNA: TGTGCCACCAGTGATGCAGGACCGCTAGCGGGGGGGTACAATGAGCAGTTCTTC.

J is TRBJ1-2 and V is TRBV7-2; D may be TRBD1 (5 bases). V lost 3 bases to trimming and J lost 2 bases, with 19 bases between them. This CDR3 has 17 amino acids. Germline V CDR1 and CDR2: SGHTA, FQGNSA. The CDR3 is CASSFVGQGGRNYGYTF. The CDR3 nucleotides read TGTGCCAGCAGCTTCGTGGGTCAGGGAGGCCGGAACTATGGCTACACCTTC.

The CDR3 protein is CASSSIVWDSQPQHF. CDR3 bases: TGTGCCAGCAGTTCAATTGTATGGGATAGTCAGCCCCAGCATTTT. This chain connects TRBV27 to TRBJ1-5, with no clear D. Germline CDR1 reads MNHEY; CDR2 reads SMNVEV (reference sequence). With 4 bases removed from V and 6 bases from J, the gap between germline ends came to 16 bases. This CDR3 comprises 15 residues.

The chain carries TRBV20-1 and TRBJ2-1; no definite D call. Trimming shortened V by 3 bases and J by 10 bases, and 16 bases separated the two germline ends. Germline CDR1 reads DFQATT; CDR2 reads SNEGSKA (reference sequence). There are 13 residues in the CDR3. The CDR3 spells CSARPSYSDEQFF. The CDR3 nucleotides are TGCAGTGCTAGGCCAAGCTACTCAGACGAGCAGTTCTTC.

J is TRBJ2-7 and V is TRBV5-1; 10 bases map to TRBD1. Trimming removed 0 bases from V and 4 bases from J; junction bases left unmatched: 7. This CDR3 comprises 16 residues. Per the germline V gene, CDR1 is SGHRS and CDR2 is YFSETQ. CDR3 region: CASSLGDRGLGYEQYF. The CDR3 nucleotides read TGCGCCAGCAGCTTGGGAGACAGGGGGCTAGGGTACGAGCAGTACTTC.

For this clonotype: No DNA is shown, since the ends of the CDR3 on it are uncertain; the CDR3 is the one TCRdb lists. V is TRBV20-1 and J is TRBJ2-7; the D call TRBD2 from the table was never checked on the DNA. CDR1 is DFQATT and CDR2 is SNEGSKA in the germline V gene (reference sequence). The CDR3 extends over 10 residues, inclusive of both ends. CDR3 amino acids: CSAVAGGANF.

The CDR3 DNA sequence: TGTGCCAGCAGCCCCGTGGGGGCAACGCCTGAAGCTTTCTTT. As protein: CASSPVGATPEAFF. V gene TRBV27 combines with J gene TRBJ1-1, with a possible D match to TRBD1 (6 bases). This CDR3 is built from 14 residues. Germline lookup yields CDR1 MNHEY and CDR2 SMNVEV (reference sequence). Trimming removed 6 bases from V and 6 bases from J, with 17 bases in between.

This clonotype was seen a handful of times. This chain links TRBV7-2 with TRBJ2-5; D might be TRBD1 or TRBD2, each matching 7 bases. Trimming shortened V by 5 bases and J by 5 bases, and 21 bases separated the two germline ends. CDR1 and CDR2 from the germline V gene are SGHTA and FQGNSA. The CDR3 extends over 16 amino acids. This CDR3 reads CASSRSSGGGGETQYF. The CDR3 bases are TGTGCCAGCAGCAGATCTAGCGGAGGGGGCGGGGAGACCCAGTACTTC.